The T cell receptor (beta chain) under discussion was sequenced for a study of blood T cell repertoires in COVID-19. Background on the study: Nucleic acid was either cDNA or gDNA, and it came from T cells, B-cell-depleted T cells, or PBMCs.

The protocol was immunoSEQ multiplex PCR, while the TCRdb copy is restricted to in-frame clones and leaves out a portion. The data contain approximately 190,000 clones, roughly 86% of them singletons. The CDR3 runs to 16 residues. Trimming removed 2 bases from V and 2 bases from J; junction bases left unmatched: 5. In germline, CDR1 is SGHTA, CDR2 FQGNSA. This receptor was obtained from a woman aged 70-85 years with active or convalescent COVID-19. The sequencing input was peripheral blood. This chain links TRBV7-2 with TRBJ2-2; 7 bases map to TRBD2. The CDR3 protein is CASSLMPGLNTGELFF. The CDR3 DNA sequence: TGTGCCAGCAGCTTAATGCCGGGACTAAACACCGGGGAGCTGTTTTTT. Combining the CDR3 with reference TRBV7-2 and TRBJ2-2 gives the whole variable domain GAGVSQSPSNKVTEKGKDVELRCDPISGHTALYWYRQSLGQGLEFLIYFQGNSAPDKSGLPSDRFSAERTGGSVSTLTIQRTQQEDSAVYLCASSLMPGLNTGELFFGEGSRLTVL.